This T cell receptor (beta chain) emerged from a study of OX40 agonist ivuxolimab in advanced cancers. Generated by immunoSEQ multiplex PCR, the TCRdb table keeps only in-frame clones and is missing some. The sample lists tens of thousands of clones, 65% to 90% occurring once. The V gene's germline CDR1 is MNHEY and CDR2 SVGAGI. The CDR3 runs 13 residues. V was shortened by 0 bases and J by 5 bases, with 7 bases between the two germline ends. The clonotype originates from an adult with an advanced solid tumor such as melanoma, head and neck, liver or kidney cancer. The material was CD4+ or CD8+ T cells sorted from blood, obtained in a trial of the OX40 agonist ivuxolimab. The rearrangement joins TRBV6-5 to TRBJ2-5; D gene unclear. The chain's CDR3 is CASSYSWFETQYF. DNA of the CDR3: TGTGCCAGCAGTTACTCGTGGTTCGAGACCCAGTACTTC.